This T cell receptor beta chain was captured by sequencing in a study of blood T cell repertoires in COVID-19 (TCRdb year 2020). In terms of the full investigation: Samples from collaborators originated in the United States, Italy and Spain and spanned both the acute and convalescent phases of COVID-19. A freely available public database, intended as a resource for researchers studying the immune response to SARS-CoV-2, is where the repertoires were released. Where available, HLA class I and class II types were taken from metadata supplied by the sample provider and were not determined by assay-based typing. Samples came from the ongoing ImmuneRACE study (first 160 participants) plus 1,254 subjects from 6 global collaborators. The prospective study material was composed of cDNA or gDNA derived from T cells, B-cell-depleted T cells, or PBMCs. Nearly every sample came with metadata listing a de-identified subject ID, COVID-19 status, age in years and sex. The dataset comprised deeply sampled blood TCRbeta repertoires from subjects exposed to, actively infected with, or recovered from COVID-19.

TCRbeta CDR3 regions were amplified from genomic DNA by means of the immunoSEQ Assay, a bias-controlled multiplex PCR. In the original analysis: The number of nucleated cells in each sample was estimated from the amplification of reference gene primers within the assay. To quantify the absolute abundance of each unique TCRbeta CDR3 rearrangement, sequence reads were collapsed and filtered. For each sample, productive Simpson clonality was calculated by taking the square root of Simpson's diversity index across productive rearrangements. In its TCRdb copy, this immuneACCESS table keeps in-frame sequences only and misses some clones. Where compared with another copy, unresolved V genes explain less than half of these, and the others have no known cause. The V and J calls and clone size are taken from that table; D and trimming were inferred from the DNA. The sample contains some 370,000 clones, around 83% of them found a single time. The ten largest clones capture about 5% of the sample.

Study-wide conclusions, independent of this receptor: The amount of clinical and demographic metadata varied by source and participant and was provided uncurated.

Participants in the prospective study were enrolled through a virtual design, were aged about 18 to 90 years, and lived in roughly 25 United States geographic areas. To assign participants to cohorts, the prospective study relied on clinical history that participants themselves reported in a screening survey and a study questionnaire. Recovered participants in ImmuneRACE Cohort 3 were defined as having two consecutive negative NP/OP PCR tests, clearance from a healthcare professional, or resolution of symptoms. In the prospective study, whole blood, serum and a nasopharyngeal or oropharyngeal swab were collected from each participant by mobile phlebotomists. Over a roughly 2-month period, participants in the prospective study had the option of providing additional blood draws and questionnaires. Before DNA extraction, prospective study blood samples were shipped either frozen or at room temperature.

As concerns this clone: The antigen it binds to is not known. Base qualities were left out, and no much larger clone turns up one base away.

This sequence was found in a woman aged 50 to 60 who had recovered from COVID-19. Sequenced material: PBMCs or T cells enriched from blood (not recorded which).

The nucleotides are TGTGCCAGCAGCAGGCAGGCGAATGAAAAACTGTTTTTT. Translation gives CASSRQANEKLFF. The chain uses TRBV5-6 and TRBJ1-4; no D gene is confidently identified. Between the V and J ends, shortened by 4 bases and 5 bases respectively, the junction contains 9 bases. Based on the germline V gene, the CDR1 and CDR2 sequences are SGHDT and YYEEEE. From its cysteine to its phenylalanine, the CDR3 spans 13 amino acids. Only the CDR3 DNA is retained, 39 bases long and in frame from the first base. The full variable domain, completed from the reference TRBV5-6 and TRBJ1-4 proteins outside the CDR3, reads DAGVTQSPTHLIKTRGQQVTLRCSPKSGHDTVSWYQQALGQGPQFIFQYYEEEERQRGNFPDRFSGHQFPNYSSELNVNALLLGDSALYLCASSRQANEKLFFGSGTQLSVL.